This T cell receptor beta chain was documented in a study of radiotherapy plus CTLA-4 blockade in lung cancer. About this clone: Its antigen remains unknown.

Assay: immunoSEQ multiplex PCR; the TCRdb copy retains only in-frame clones and omits some. The repertoire consists of roughly 90,000 clones, with approximately 80% occurring once and the leading ten covering 20% to 30%. The germline CDR1 and CDR2 sequences are SGHDT and YYEEEE. The CDR3 totals 15 residues. The ends were cut back, 2 bases at V and 0 bases at J, with 10 bases in the middle. Study-level findings and limits: With interferon-beta, early dynamics of blood T cell clones were reported to best predict response. Researchers report tumor-derived TCR clones expanding in blood after radiotherapy plus ipilimumab.

Sequenced here: peripheral blood, sampled from a patient treated with radiotherapy plus ipilimumab. This chain connects TRBV5-6 to TRBJ2-3, with D possibly being TRBD1 (5 bases). The sequence came from a human donor with non-small cell lung cancer that progressed on radiotherapy plus ipilimumab. The CDR3 DNA sequence: TGTGCCAGCAGCTTAGGCAGGGTTAGCACAGATACGCAGTATTTT. It is translated as CASSLGRVSTDTQYF.